This TCR beta chain stems from a study of blood T cells in healthy people across ages. Overall study results and limits: With age, beta diversity per million T cells declined roughly linearly, significantly by approximately 40. Both naive CD4+ cell counts and diversity were greater in long-lived donors than in aged donors.

The CDR3 loop spans 15 amino acids. In germline, CDR1 is DFQATT, CDR2 SNEGSKA (reference sequence). For the second PCR, which ran for about 6 to 12 cycles, a sample-barcoded 5' primer and a J-beta primer mix were used. TCRdb passed the 5' RACE reads through MiXCR, listing each CDR3 protein once. The sample has approximately 730,000 distinct CDR3 sequences; about 55% are singletons. Details on this clonotype: Its antigen is unidentified. At one end, the junction sequence differs from germline, possibly due to a read error.

Healthy Caucasian individuals from Russia aged about 6 to 90 served as donors. The sample, around 10 milliliters of peripheral blood, was drawn from each donor. The sequenced sample consisted of blood. The receptor's source is an elderly man in good health. The chain links TRBV20-1 to TRBJ1-5; the D gene is possibly TRBD1 (6 bases). For the CDR3, the DNA is TGCAGTGCAGTAAAACAGGGTAGGAGGAATCGGCCCCAGCATTTT. Its protein product is CSAVKQGRRNRPQHF.